The source of this T cell receptor beta chain is a study of post-analysis software for immune sequencing data. Study-wide results and limits: When compared against controls, multiple sclerosis patients showed significantly lower normalized Chao1 diversity. Patients used about five TRBV segments, including TRBV5-6, TRBV5-1 and TRBV20-1, more often than controls.

Included in the TCR beta cDNA libraries were unique molecular identifiers. T cells numbering roughly 1 to 10 million gave rise to roughly 0.5 million cDNA molecules. TCRdb reanalysed the PCR reads using MiXCR and keeps one entry per CDR3 protein. Altogether hundreds of thousands of distinct CDR3 sequences are present, roughly three fifths being singletons, with the ten largest covering over 9%. V lost 1 base and J lost 6; bases outside the gene matches: 18. The germline gives CDR1 MGHDK, CDR2 SYGVNS. This CDR3 is built from 18 residues. Details on this clonotype: Its antigen is not identified.

The sequence was obtained from a girl aged 2 to 10 with multiple sclerosis. Sequenced material: blood. The chain employs TRBV25-1 and TRBJ2-7; 7 bases are shared with TRBD1. In DNA form, the CDR3 reads TGTGCCAGCAGTGAATTTAAGTCGAAGGAGACAGGGCAATCCGAGCAGTACTTC. Its translation is CASSEFKSKETGQSEQYF.